Listed here is a single T cell receptor beta chain. At the DNA level, this CDR3 is encoded by other sequences in the same sample as well. The data are from a study of blood T cell repertoires in COVID-19. Study at large: The samples span acute and convalescent COVID-19 from the United States, Italy and Spain.

All enrollees were roughly 18 to 100 years old and from around 25 US areas. The study assigned cohorts using participant-reported clinical history. Donors in Cohort 3 who had recovered were those with two negative PCRs, healthcare professional clearance, or resolution of their symptoms. The CDR3 totals 14 residues. Trimming shortened V by 5 bases and J by 1 base, and 11 bases separated the two germline ends. Per the germline V gene, CDR1 is MDHEN and CDR2 is SYDVKM. TCRdb keeps only in-frame clones here, not all; method: immunoSEQ multiplex PCR. The sample lists over 250,000 clones, under 90% occurring once.

The rearrangement links TRBV28 to TRBJ2-5; TRBD1 might be the D (6 bases). The source of this sequence is a woman aged 60-75 years who had recovered from COVID-19. The specimen was PBMCs or T cells enriched from blood (not recorded which). The CDR3 loop reads CASSPRDTQETQYF. Written as DNA, the CDR3 is TGTGCCAGCAGTCCCAGGGACACCCAAGAGACCCAGTACTTC. Supplemented by reference TRBV28 and TRBJ2-5, the full variable domain reads DVKVTQSSRYLVKRTGEKVFLECVQDMDHENMFWYRQDPGLGLRLIYFSYDVKMKEKGDIPEGYSVSREKKERFSLILESASTNQTSMYLCASSPRDTQETQYFGPGTRLLVL.